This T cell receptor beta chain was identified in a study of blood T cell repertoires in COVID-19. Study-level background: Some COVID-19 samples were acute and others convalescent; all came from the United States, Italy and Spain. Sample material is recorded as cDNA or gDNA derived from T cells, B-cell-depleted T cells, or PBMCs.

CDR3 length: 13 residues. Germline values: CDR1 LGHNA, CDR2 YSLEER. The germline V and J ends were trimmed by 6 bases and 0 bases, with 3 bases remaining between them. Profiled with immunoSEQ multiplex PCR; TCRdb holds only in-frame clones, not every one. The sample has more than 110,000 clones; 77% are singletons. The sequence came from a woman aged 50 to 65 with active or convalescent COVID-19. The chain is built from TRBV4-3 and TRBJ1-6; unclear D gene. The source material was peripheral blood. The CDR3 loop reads CASRSSYNSPLHF. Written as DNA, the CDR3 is TGCGCCAGCAGGAGCTCCTATAATTCACCCCTCCACTTT.